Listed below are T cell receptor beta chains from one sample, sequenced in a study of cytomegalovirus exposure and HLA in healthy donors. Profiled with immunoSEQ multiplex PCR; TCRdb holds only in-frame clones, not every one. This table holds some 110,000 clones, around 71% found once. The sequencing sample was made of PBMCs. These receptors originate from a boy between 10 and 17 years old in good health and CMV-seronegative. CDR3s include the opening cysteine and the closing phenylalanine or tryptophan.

CASSFPGQSYEQYF	TRBV28	TRBJ2-7
CASSLQETQYF	TRBV7-2	TRBJ2-5
CASSEDRGRGYGYTF	TRBV27	TRBJ1-2
CASSDGRLAGELFF	TRBV4-2	TRBJ2-2
CASSFLGGPVYEQFF	TRBV5-1	TRBJ2-1
CATRGMSGRAHEQYF	TRBV27	.
CASSQGAYSNQPQHF	TRBV4-1	TRBJ1-5
CASSPDYRTTNEKLFF	TRBV18	TRBJ1-4
CASSYPPRRGLNEQFF	TRBV11-2	TRBJ2-1
CSAIPAYEQYF	TRBV20-1	TRBJ2-7
CASNEDRGRNNSPLHF	TRBV6-1	TRBJ1-6
CASSLGQTNQPQHF	TRBV19	TRBJ1-5
CAWSPKGTPFYTF	TRBV30	TRBJ1-2
CASSKVAGDRSGANVLTF	TRBV21-1	TRBJ2-6
CASSEPGGGKGLNTEAFF	TRBV25-1	TRBJ1-1
CATRDRGWTGELFF	TRBV28	TRBJ2-2
CASSTKERGAVFF	TRBV27	TRBJ1-1
CASTDRVSDTQYF	TRBV6-5	TRBJ2-3
CAWSAIRSSGNTIYF	TRBV30	TRBJ1-3
CASSQAEQTNTEAFF	TRBV4-3	TRBJ1-1
CASSTGQNTEAFF	TRBV2	TRBJ1-1
CASSTLQGAHEQYF	TRBV6-5	TRBJ2-7
CASSLAENGYTF	TRBV7-9	TRBJ1-2